This entry features one T cell receptor beta chain sequence. Its target antigen remains unknown. Base-call qualities are not available, and no considerably larger clone is one nucleotide away. The cohort consisted of hundreds of healthy bone marrow donors. At the time of sampling, every cohort member was nominally healthy, though immune exposures that went unrecorded were likely present. The donor was CMV seronegative and belonged to the group of 352 seronegative cohort members. A peripheral blood sample was collected from each donor, and TCR beta sequencing was performed on peripheral blood mononuclear cells. Genomic DNA extraction from the blood cell samples was performed with the Qiagen DNeasy Blood Extraction Kit. The germline V gene (reference sequence) sets CDR1 to SEHNR and CDR2 to FQNEAQ. For this chain, trimming is 2 bases at the V end and 1 base at the J end, and the number of junction bases without a gene match is 2. The CDR3 contains 15 residues, cysteine and phenylalanine counted. The DNA shown is the 45-base CDR3, in frame from base 1.

The data were taken from a study of cytomegalovirus exposure and HLA in healthy donors (TCRdb year 2017). As for the study more broadly: In an earlier analysis of approximately 500 of the donors, about 270 Gb of sequence data and 90 million to 130 million unique TCR beta sequences from some 170 million T cells were reported. Across 398 genotyped donors of the cohort, an average of roughly 250,000 unique TCR beta nucleotide sequences per donor were sequenced, and roughly a sixth of those sequences were non-productive. To predict cytomegalovirus infection status, the study brought together high-throughput TCR immunosequencing, statistical association of individual TCRs with disease status, and machine learning. The study profiled the T cell repertoires of under 700 subjects by immunosequencing and related them to cytomegalovirus serostatus. In addition to the first cohort of several hundred subjects, a separate validation cohort of 120 different subjects was used. To decide whether each TCR beta V gene segment behaved as functional or pseudogenic, an earlier analysis of some 580 of the donors relied on high-throughput TCR beta sequencing. Both class I and class II loci were covered by HLA typing, at four-digit resolution. Rather than drawing on any new phenotypic data, the later analysis identified candidate immune exposures from TCR beta sequences and the way those sequences occurred across donors. The number of typed donors differed by locus: about 629-640 for A, B, C, DRB1 and DQB1; 522 for DQA1; approximately 600 for DPA1; and some 430 for DPB1. Every repertoire in the discovery cohort had been generated on one and the same sequencing platform. Alongside the repertoire data, information on donor age, sex, ethnicity and CMV serostatus was compiled. Five DR-DQ haplotypes were handled as single units for association and clustering, since linkage in the cohort was strong. Roughly 300 gigabases of sequencing data and roughly 80 million unique TCR sequences made up an early release that covered roughly 670 HLA-typed donors. Of the 398 genotyped donors, around 81% fell in the genetic ancestry cluster associated with self-reported Caucasian donors. The study was designed to test whether signatures of past pathogen exposure could be identified by cataloging public T cell receptors. Genome-wide SNP genotypes for about 60% of the 666 donors were used in a later genetic analysis, which treated that subset as a discovery cohort. A later analysis re-analyzed previously published TCR beta repertoires from 550 to 700 donors and added high-resolution HLA genotyping to study TCR occurrence patterns. General conclusions and limits of the study: When HLA alleles, especially DR and DQ, strongly co-occurred, attributing TCR associations to individual alleles was difficult. Because the 87-base-pair reads could not distinguish some IMGT-functional V segments, including TRBV6-2 and TRBV6-3, those segments were excluded. A further reported finding was that TCR beta sequences accurately predicted the HLA-A and HLA-B alleles for most subjects in the first cohort. HLA typing was unavailable for some donors at each locus, so association tests used only the typed subset. A few of the identified cytomegalovirus-associated TCR beta chains were confirmed in vitro to be specific for cytomegalovirus antigens. In a later genetic analysis, a missense DCLRE1C variant was associated with V-gene and J-gene trimming of TCR beta chains, and the association was replicated in an independent cohort. In a later analysis, most CMV-associated TCR beta chains were found to appear HLA-restricted, with HLA associations seemingly driven largely by CMV exposure. Cytomegalovirus status was reported to be diagnosed by the classifier with high specificity and sensitivity in both the original and validation cohorts. Across donors, most TCR sequences were observed very rarely, whereas some public TCRs were present in many individuals. Immune exposure information for the cohort was limited to CMV serostatus. The authors suggested that the approach could potentially be generalized to other disease states and immunological phenotypes. Compared with equally common non-associated chains, HLA-associated TCR beta chains in a later analysis were more clonally expanded and had lower generation probabilities. A cluster of highly shared sequence variants was judged likely to be a technical artifact of the sequencing pipeline. A later analysis associated about 17,000 TCR beta sequences with specific HLA alleles at a false discovery rate of 0.05. The study listed 150 to 200 TCR beta chains as associated with cytomegalovirus. Some 16 rarely observed V segments, including chromosome 9 orphons, were excluded from the earlier analysis of almost 600 of the donors because counts were too low. According to a later analysis, parvovirus B19, influenza, CMV and Epstein-Barr virus appeared linked to several top co-occurrence clusters. According to a later analysis, TCR association rates differed among HLA loci, with DRB1 alleles showing the most associated TCRs and HLA-C alleles showing the fewest. This cohort had only TCR beta chains sequenced, and the lack of alpha or paired-chain data limited which features could be detected. Roughly uniform sequencing depth across donors was assumed in presence/absence analyses, although this assumption may not hold. A later genetic analysis reported fewer N-insertions in productive TCRs among donors in an Asian-associated ancestry cluster than the roughly 700-donor mean. Linkage disequilibrium might explain the correlated functional status among segregating V segments, but an unknown experimental factor could not be excluded. In an earlier analysis of 500 to 650 of the donors, most TCR beta V segments appeared in productive rearrangements about 87% or about 30% of the time, broadly matching IMGT annotations.

The method behind the library was the immunoSEQ multiplex PCR assay. A mixture of 60 forward primers for TCR Vbeta segments and 13 reverse primers for TCR Jbeta segments was used in the multiplex PCR. Amplification of the CDR3 region of rearranged TCR beta genes was performed with a multiplex PCR assay on genomic DNA. The amplified TCR beta libraries were sequenced on the Illumina HiSeq System as 87-base-pair reads. The paper's processing steps were these. Across the 600 to 700 repertoires, a later analysis counted roughly 84 million unique TCR beta chains, some 11 million of which were shared by at least two donors. Raw reads were error-corrected and collapsed into unique sequences with a nearest-neighbor algorithm that merged closely related sequences to remove PCR and sequencing errors. V, D and J gene segments were assigned by aligning CDR3 sequences to IMGT reference sequences. For a sequence to be retained, at least a six-nucleotide match to both a V gene segment and a J gene segment was required. Rearrangements were called productive when the CDR3 lacked stop codons and stayed in frame with V and J; all others were non-productive. Following IMGT convention, CDR3 was defined as the stretch from the second conserved V-encoded cysteine up to the conserved J-encoded phenylalanine. The earlier analysis of about 610 of the donors excluded any sequence lacking an unambiguous match to a single V gene segment. In an earlier analysis of 587 of the donors, V segments were called functional above 56.7% productive rearrangements and were called segregating when the between-donor standard deviation exceeded 5%. A statistical classification framework was built for diagnosing cytomegalovirus status from the catalog of TCR beta chain sequences. A later analysis assigned V and J genes by comparing TCR nucleotide sequences with IMGT/GENE-DB human TR gene sequences. In a later analysis, CDR3 sequences and most-parsimonious VDJ recombination scenarios were assigned using the TCRdist pipeline. In a later analysis, every TCR beta chain was defined by the combination of its CDR3 amino acid sequence and its V-gene family, and reads without a unique V-gene family were dropped. A later analysis removed several hundred highly shared, low-generation-probability nucleotide sequences to deal with suspected cross-contamination and a sequencing artifact. A later analysis calculated a clonal expansion index for each public chain from normalized within-repertoire ranks of inferred template counts. A later analysis computed generation probabilities with a VDJ recombination model fitted to out-of-frame rearrangements, and checked the results against IGoR. In a later analysis, TCR-TCR, TCR-HLA and TCR-CMV co-occurrence was scored with hypergeometric tests, and a repertoire-size bias correction was applied to TCR pairs. False discovery rates were estimated in a later analysis by permuting HLA or CMV assignments 20 times. A later analysis grouped co-occurring TCRs with DBSCAN, adding TCRdist sequence similarity when clustering within HLA-allele-positive subsets. For co-occurrence clustering, repertoires with fewer than 30,000 or more than 120,000 public chains were excluded, along with roughly 5 repertoires with anomalous nucleotide sharing. TCRdb took over this immuneACCESS table, retaining in-frame rearrangements with V and J assigned. Such tables are incomplete; in checked studies, under half of the missing clones stem from an unresolved V gene, and the remainder is unexplained. V and J calls and clone size are as listed in that table; D and trimming were resolved from the DNA. The sample table lists more than 150,000 clones, 70% to 80% of them with a count of one. The ten most abundant clones make up over 1.1% of the sample.

The sequenced sample consisted of PBMCs. The TCR was taken from a male donor in good health and CMV-seronegative. The receptor chain draws on TRBV7-9 and TRBJ2-3; TRBD2 agrees with 8 junctional bases. CDR3 reads: CASSLTSGRTDTQYF. The DNA sequence is given as TGTGCCAGCAGCTTAACTAGCGGCCGCACAGATACGCAGTATTTT.